The 19 T cell receptor beta chains in this list originate from one sample, sequenced in a study of T cells in Graves' hyperthyroidism and ophthalmopathy. TCR beta CDR3 sequences were amplified from RNA transcripts. Initially, a first-round RT-PCR of the TCR CDR3 employed the HTBI primer set. TCRdb reprocessed the multiplex PCR reads with MiXCR, giving one entry per CDR3 protein. Among under 30,000 distinct CDR3 sequences, 45% to 50% were seen once, and the ten largest hold about 25%. Sequencing used blood. The receptors were gathered from a woman between 35 and 50 years old with Graves' hyperthyroidism that later progressed to Graves' ophthalmopathy.

This clonotype was observed many times. A much larger clone differs from this one at a single base, so this may be a read error. The CDR3 spells CASSLAEGPLHEQYF. The CDR3 DNA is TGTGCCAGCAGCTTGGCTGAGGGACCGTTACACGAGCAGTACTTC. The rearrangement links TRBV5-8 to TRBJ2-7, with D perhaps given as TRBD1 or TRBD2 (5 bases each). Germline values: CDR1 SGHTS, CDR2 YDEGEE. V was clipped by 0 bases and J by 5 bases, with 15 bases between them. This CDR3 contains 15 residues.

The chain employs TRBV24-1 and TRBJ2-3; D perhaps matches TRBD2 (6 bases). Trimming stripped 7 bases from V and 11 bases from J, with 18 bases between. The CDR3 length is 13 residues. The germline CDR1 and CDR2 sequences are KGHDR and SFDVKD. As DNA, the CDR3 is TGTGCCACCAGCCCGGGACTCTACGCAGAGCAGTATTTT. Its translation: CATSPGLYAEQYF.

The chain employs TRBV10-3 and TRBJ2-5; TRBD2 aligns across 13 bases. Germline V lookup: CDR1 ENHRY, CDR2 SYGVKD. CDR3 length: 14 amino acids. After removal of 6 bases from V and 3 bases from J, the junction contained 1 base not matched to a gene. The CDR3 sequence is CAIRGTSGKETQYF. CDR3 in DNA: TGTGCCATCAGGGGGACTAGCGGGAAAGAGACCCAGTACTTC.

Comment on this clonotype: One end of the junction does not line up with germline, which may come from a read error. This rearrangement joins TRBV6-5 to TRBJ1-4, with TRBD1 matching 7 bases. Germline V CDR1 and CDR2: MNHEY, SVGAGI. This CDR3 comprises 16 residues. The CDR3 region has the DNA TGTGCCTGCAGTTCCGGGACAGTTGCAACTAATGAGAAACTGTTTTTT. It encodes CACSSGTVATNEKLFF.

This clonotype is classed as medium-sized. This chain joins TRBV2 and TRBJ2-1, with D perhaps matching TRBD2 (5 bases). Germline CDR1 SNHLY, CDR2 FYNNEI. Trimming took off 7 bases at V and 0 bases at J, with 13 bases between the two ends. There are 15 residues in the CDR3. The CDR3 DNA follows: TGTGCCAGCACCCTGCCCAGCGGCTCCTACAATGAGCAGTTCTTC. This translates into CASTLPSGSYNEQFF.

DNA for the CDR3: TGTGCCAGCTCACCACGGCCCTCGGGGGACACTGAAGCTTTCTTT. It codes for CASSPRPSGDTEAFF. The chain recombines TRBV18 with TRBJ1-1, with D perhaps TRBD1 (5 bases). Between the trimmed V and J ends, which lost 1 base and 3 bases, there was a span of 12 bases. This CDR3 region has 15 residues. The germline gives CDR1 KGHSH, CDR2 LQKENI.

In its sample, this clonotype ranks as medium-sized. The chain joins TRBV20-1 to TRBJ2-1, with a tentative D call TRBD1 (6 bases). CDR1 DFQATT and CDR2 SNEGSKA come from the germline V gene (reference sequence). There are 15 residues in the CDR3. V lost 6 bases and J 5 bases, leaving 20 bases between the germline ends. The CDR3 nucleotides read TGCAGTGCACCCACCGGGACACAAGACAACAATGAGCAGTTCTTC. It codes for CSAPTGTQDNNEQFF.

V gene TRBV20-1 combines with J gene TRBJ2-3, with 7 positions matching TRBD2. Germline V CDR1 and CDR2: DFQATT, SNEGSKA (reference sequence). J lost 3 bases, V lost 0 bases, and 6 bases had no gene match. The length of the CDR3 is 15 residues. CDR3 loop: CSARERGSGTDTQYF. DNA of the CDR3: TGCAGTGCTAGAGAACGCGGGAGCGGGACAGATACGCAGTATTTT.

This clonotype has only a few counts. The chain carries TRBV25-1 and TRBJ1-6; TRBD1 matches at 8 bases. CDR3 length equals 16 residues. Unmatched junction bases numbered 8, after V lost 3 bases and J lost 7 bases. CDR1 MGHDK and CDR2 SYGVNS come from the germline V gene. The CDR3 DNA reads TGTGCCAGCAGTGACGACAGGGGCCTAACAAATTCACCCCTCCACTTT. Protein: CASSDDRGLTNSPLHF.

This clonotype was counted at least ten times. A read error is possible here, since a much larger clone lies one base away. The chain is built from TRBV5-1 and TRBJ2-3; D possibly corresponds to TRBD2 (6 bases). Looked up from germline, CDR1 is SGHRS and CDR2 is YFSETQ. The CDR3 runs 15 residues. CDR3 nucleotides: TGCGCCAGCAGCTTGGATAGCGGCAGCACAGGTACGCAGTATTTT. Translating it yields CASSLDSGSTGTQYF.

This sequence joins TRBV20-1 and TRBJ1-1; D is possibly TRBD1 (6 bases). V lost 4 bases, J lost 1 base, and 22 bases lay in between. CDR3 size: 17 residues. Germline loops: CDR1 DFQATT, CDR2 SNEGSKA (reference sequence). In nucleotides, the CDR3 is TGCAGTGCTACAAGGGGCCAGGGGTGTTATAGGAACACTGAAGCTTTCTTT. Protein: CSATRGQGCYRNTEAFF.

The sample holds many counts of this clonotype. Relative to the germline gene, one junction end is altered; a read error may explain this. The chain uses TRBV5-1 and TRBJ2-2, with D uncertain. CDR3 length equals 14 residues. Germline V gene lookup returns CDR1 SGHRS and CDR2 YFSETQ. CDR3: CASSLVSNTGELFF. The CDR3 nucleotides read TGCGCCAGCAGCTTGGTCTCGAATACCGGGGAGCTGTTTTTT.

This clonotype was seen ten or more times. An end of the junction differs from the germline gene, which may be a read error. This chain joins TRBV5-1 and TRBJ2-1; 8 bases agree with TRBD2. The germline V gene has CDR1 SGHRS and CDR2 YFSETQ. The CDR3 has 15 residues. The CDR3 bases are TGCGCCAGCAGTTTGGCGGGGGGAAAGTTGAATGAGCAGTTCTTC. Translating it yields CASSLAGGKLNEQFF.

This clonotype was detected many times. The V and J genes are TRBV4-1 and TRBJ1-2; 10 bases are a match to TRBD1. There are 16 residues in the CDR3. The trim removed 1 base at V and 4 bases at J, leaving 6 bases unmatched. CDR1 is MGHRA and CDR2 is YSYEKL in the germline V gene. The CDR3 reads CASSQAGQGEFYGYTF. DNA for the CDR3: TGCGCCAGCAGCCAAGCCGGACAGGGGGAGTTCTATGGCTACACCTTC.

This clonotype rates as medium-sized. The chain combines TRBV4-1 with TRBJ2-3; no definite D call. The V end lost 2 bases, the J end lost 4 bases, and 7 bases lay between the germline ends. The length of the CDR3 is 13 residues. The germline V gene has CDR1 MGHRA and CDR2 YSYEKL. The CDR3 reads CASSQRVPDTQYF. CDR3 sequence (DNA): TGCGCCAGCAGCCAACGGGTACCAGATACGCAGTATTTT.

For this clonotype: No conserved phenylalanine or tryptophan is present at the end of the CDR3, so a read error is the likely explanation. The chain joins TRBV20-1 to TRBJ2-6; D gene uncertain. Germline V gene sequence: CDR1 DFQATT, CDR2 SNEGSKA (reference sequence). Trimming pared 6 bases from V and 14 bases from J, leaving 5 bases between. The CDR3 is 8 amino acids. DNA for the CDR3: TGCAGTGCCTCTTTCCTGACTAGC. This codes for CSASFLTS.

This clonotype was picked up a small number of times. The V call is TRBV28, the J call TRBJ2-1; the match to TRBD1 covers 10 bases. Germline lookup yields CDR1 MDHEN and CDR2 SYDVKM. The CDR3 consists of 12 residues. V was clipped by 9 bases and J by 9 bases; unmatched bases: 5. CDR3 DNA: TGTGCCAGTGACAGGGGGCGCGGTGAGCAGTTCTTC. Encoded protein: CASDRGRGEQFF.

V is TRBV2 and J is TRBJ2-1; 14 bases are a match to TRBD2. The CDR3 runs 16 residues. The J segment lost 8 bases and the V segment lost 6 bases, leaving 9 bases of the junction unmatched. The germline V gene encodes CDR1 SNHLY and CDR2 FYNNEI. CDR3 nucleotides: TGTGCCAGCAGCAAAGGACTAGCGGGAGGTGTCCATGAGCAGTTCTTC. The encoded protein is CASSKGLAGGVHEQFF.

This clonotype is a singleton in its sample. The CDR3 DNA reads TGTGCCAGCACTCCCAGGAAGGGGTTCTATGGCTACACCTTC. Translating it yields CASTPRKGFYGYTF. The gene calls are TRBV2 and TRBJ1-2; D may be TRBD1 (5 bases). CDR1 is SNHLY and CDR2 is FYNNEI in the germline V gene. CDR3 length: 14 amino acids. V was pared by 7 bases and J by 4 bases, with 16 bases between.